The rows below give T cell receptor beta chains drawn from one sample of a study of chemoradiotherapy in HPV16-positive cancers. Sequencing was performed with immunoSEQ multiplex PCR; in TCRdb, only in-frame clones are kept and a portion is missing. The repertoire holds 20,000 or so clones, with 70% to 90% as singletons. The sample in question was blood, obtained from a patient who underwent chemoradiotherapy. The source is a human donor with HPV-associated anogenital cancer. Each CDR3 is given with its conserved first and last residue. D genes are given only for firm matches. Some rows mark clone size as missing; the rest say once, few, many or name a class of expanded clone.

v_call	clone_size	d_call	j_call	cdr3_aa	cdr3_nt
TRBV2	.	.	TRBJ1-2	CASSPAPRYGYTF	TGTGCCAGCAGCCCGGCCCCACGCTATGGCTACACCTTC
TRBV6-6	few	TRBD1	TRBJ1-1	CASRSGQATEAFF	TGTGCCAGCAGGTCCGGACAGGCAACTGAAGCTTTCTTT
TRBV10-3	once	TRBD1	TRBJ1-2	CAISEQGGLVGYTF	TGTGCCATCAGTGAACAGGGGGGATTGGTTGGCTACACCTTC
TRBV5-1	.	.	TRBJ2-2	CASSLRIQGPNTGELFF	TGCGCCAGCAGCTTGAGAATCCAGGGTCCGAACACCGGGGAGCTGTTTTTT
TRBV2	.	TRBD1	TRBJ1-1	CASSRDRGAGTEAFF	TGTGCCAGCAGTAGGGACAGGGGGGCCGGGACTGAAGCTTTCTTT
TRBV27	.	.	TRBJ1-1	CASSLGGMAEAFF	TGTGCCAGCAGTTTAGGGGGGATGGCTGAAGCTTTCTTT
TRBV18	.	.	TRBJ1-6	CASSPAGRSNSPLHF	TGTGCCAGCTCACCGGCAGGACGGAGTAATTCACCCCTCCACTTT
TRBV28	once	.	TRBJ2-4	CASTSTENIQYF	TGTGCCAGCACATCCACAGAAAACATTCAGTACTTC
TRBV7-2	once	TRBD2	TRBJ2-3	CASSFGTKTDTQYF	TGTGCCAGCAGCTTCGGGACTAAAACAGATACGCAGTATTTT
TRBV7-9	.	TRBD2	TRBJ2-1	CASSPGLAGPYNEQFF	TGTGCCAGCAGCCCGGGACTAGCGGGGCCCTACAATGAGCAGTTCTTC
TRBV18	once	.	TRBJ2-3	CASSPVRRATDTQYF	TGTGCCAGCTCACCCGTCCGGAGGGCTACAGATACGCAGTATTTT
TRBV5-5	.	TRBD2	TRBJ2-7	CASSPPGGRDYEQYF	TGTGCCAGCAGCCCCCCGGGGGGTAGGGACTACGAGCAGTACTTC
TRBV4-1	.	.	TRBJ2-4	CASSPQGERVQGIQYF	TGCGCCAGCAGCCCCCAAGGAGAGAGGGTTCAAGGCATTCAGTACTTC